This TCR beta chain derives from a study of monozygotic twins with inflammatory bowel disease. Using the 5' RACE reads, TCRdb records one entry per CDR3 protein without DNA. In all, the sample yields 300,000 to 450,000 distinct CDR3 sequences. The CDR3 is 16 amino acids. Germline assignment: CDR1 MNHEY and CDR2 SVGAGI. The receptor's source is a human donor with ulcerative colitis or Crohn's disease, or a healthy co-twin of an affected twin (not recorded which). The chain combines TRBV6-5 with TRBJ2-2; TCRdb's D call of TRBD1 is untestable without DNA. The sample comprised blood. This chain's CDR3 is CASSYSDPRGPGELFF.